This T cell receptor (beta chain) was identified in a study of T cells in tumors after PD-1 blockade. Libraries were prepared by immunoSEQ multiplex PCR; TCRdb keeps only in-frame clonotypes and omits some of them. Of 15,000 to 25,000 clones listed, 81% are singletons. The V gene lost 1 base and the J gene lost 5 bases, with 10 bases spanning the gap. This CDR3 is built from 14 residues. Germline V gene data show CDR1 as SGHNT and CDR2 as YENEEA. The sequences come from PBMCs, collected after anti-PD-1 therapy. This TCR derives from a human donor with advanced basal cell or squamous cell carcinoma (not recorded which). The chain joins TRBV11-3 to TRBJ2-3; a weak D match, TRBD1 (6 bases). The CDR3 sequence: CASSLGQGRDTQYF. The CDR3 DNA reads TGTGCCAGCAGCTTAGGGCAGGGGAGAGATACGCAGTATTTT.